This T cell receptor (beta chain) was sequenced during a study of OX40 agonist ivuxolimab in advanced cancers. V shed 0 bases and J shed 8 bases, with 17 bases lying between them. Germline CDR1 MGHRA, CDR2 YSYEKL. This CDR3 contains 16 residues. Clones were read by immunoSEQ multiplex PCR, and TCRdb kept only the in-frame ones, dropping some. The repertoire holds 20,000 to 25,000 clones, with about 88% as singletons. This receptor was taken from an adult with an advanced solid tumor such as melanoma, head and neck, liver or kidney cancer. V and J are TRBV4-1 and TRBJ2-1, with D tentatively TRBD1 (7 bases). The sequencing here drew on CD4+ or CD8+ T cells sorted from blood, taken in a trial of the OX40 agonist ivuxolimab. CDR3 DNA: TGCGCCAGCAGCCAAGACCGCGGGACAGCTTTCGATGAGCAGTTCTTC. Amino acids: CASSQDRGTAFDEQFF.